The 22 T cell receptor beta chains below come from one sample, sequenced in a study of blood T cell repertoires in COVID-19. Only in-frame clones appear in the TCRdb table, and some are missing; sequencing was by immunoSEQ multiplex PCR. There are 300,000 to 400,000 clones in the sample; 80% to 90% occur only once, and around 4% lies in the top ten. The sample was PBMCs or T cells enriched from blood (not recorded which). The origin of the receptors is a woman in her forties with acute COVID-19.

This rearrangement joins TRBV5-8 to TRBJ2-1; 12 bases are shared with TRBD2. V was clipped by 6 bases and J by 10 bases; unmatched bases: 11. The CDR3 is 15 residues long. Germline V CDR1 and CDR2: SGHTS, YDEGEE. The CDR3 here is CASTWGGLAGPEQFF. In DNA form, the CDR3 reads TGTGCCAGCACCTGGGGTGGACTAGCGGGGCCGGAGCAGTTCTTC.

The CDR3 sequence: CASSVAGGPGDTQYF. CDR3 nucleotides: TGTGCCAGCAGCGTAGCGGGGGGGCCGGGAGATACGCAGTATTTT. The rearrangement uses TRBV9 and TRBJ2-3; TRBD2 aligns across 8 bases. V dropped 0 bases and J dropped 5; count of bases not matched to a gene: 5. Per germline, CDR1 SGDLS and CDR2 YYNGEE. This CDR3 spans 15 amino acids.

The genes are TRBV18 and TRBJ1-1; 9 bases align to TRBD1. Per the germline V gene, CDR1 is KGHSH and CDR2 is LQKENI. V was clipped by 8 bases and J by 0 bases; unmatched bases: 7. The CDR3 covers 15 residues. This chain's CDR3 is CASKTGGNMNTEAFF. For the CDR3, the DNA is TGTGCCAGCAAGACAGGGGGAAACATGAACACTGAAGCTTTCTTT.

The rearrangement uses TRBV27 and TRBJ1-1, with 7 bases that match TRBD1. Trimming cost V 7 bases and J 5 bases; bases outside gene matches: 13. Germline V CDR1 and CDR2: MNHEY, SMNVEV (reference sequence). The CDR3 is made up of 15 amino acids. DNA of the CDR3: TGTGCCAGCAACTACGCCGACAGGGCAGGGACTGAAGCTTTCTTT. As protein: CASNYADRAGTEAFF.

The chain recombines TRBV19 with TRBJ1-6, with D perhaps TRBD1 (5 bases). Germline V gives CDR1 LNHDA, CDR2 SQIVND (reference sequence). Between the trimmed V and J ends, which lost 5 bases and 9 bases, there was a span of 14 bases. The CDR3 totals 14 residues. CDR3 sequence (DNA): TGTGCCAGTAGTGGACACTCGGACGTTTCACCCCTCCACTTT. Translating it yields CASSGHSDVSPLHF.

The V gene is TRBV10-3, the J gene TRBJ2-2; D is unclear. The germline V gene has CDR1 ENHRY and CDR2 SYGVKD. The V end lost 10 bases, the J end lost 6 bases, and 12 bases lay between the germline ends. The CDR3 is 12 residues long. CDR3 coding DNA: TGTGCCACCCAGATTCCTTCCGGGGAGCTGTTTTTT. Translating it yields CATQIPSGELFF.

The rearrangement joins TRBV2 to TRBJ2-3; 14 bases agree with TRBD2. The CDR3 sequence is 16 residues long. Germline loops: CDR1 SNHLY, CDR2 FYNNEI. J lost 1 base, V lost 6 bases, and 3 bases had no gene match. CDR3 region: CASRGLAGVGTDTQYF. CDR3 DNA: TGTGCCAGCAGGGGACTAGCGGGAGTCGGCACAGATACGCAGTATTTT.

The CDR3 DNA reads as TGTGCCAGCAGCTTATTAGTTGGCGGGAGGGCCGCCTACAATGAGCAGTTCTTC. Translated: CASSLLVGGRAAYNEQFF. The genes are TRBV7-9 and TRBJ2-1, with TRBD2 matching 9 bases. The CDR3 totals 18 residues. With 2 bases clipped from V and 2 bases from J, the junction kept 10 bases outside the gene matches. The germline V gene has CDR1 SEHNR and CDR2 FQNEAQ (reference sequence).

J is TRBJ1-1 and V is TRBV6-8, with 9 bases matching TRBD1. The CDR3 spans 16 residues. Germline CDR1 reads MNHGY; CDR2 reads SAAAGT. After removal of 4 bases from V and 6 bases from J, the junction contained 12 bases not matched to a gene. For the CDR3, the DNA is TGTGCCAGCAGTTTCGAACAGGGGGCTCCCAGGGCTGAAGCTTTCTTT. Its protein product is CASSFEQGAPRAEAFF.

The chain combines TRBV5-1 with TRBJ2-5; maybe TRBD1 (6 bases). Between the trimmed V and J ends, which lost 3 bases and 4 bases, there was a span of 13 bases. The germline V gene has CDR1 SGHRS and CDR2 YFSETQ. There are 14 residues in the CDR3. CDR3 loop: CASSSGQRGETQYF. CDR3 DNA sequence: TGCGCCAGCAGCTCCGGACAGAGGGGAGAGACCCAGTACTTC.

The rearrangement links TRBV2 to TRBJ1-5; D is undetermined. CDR1 SNHLY and CDR2 FYNNEI come from the germline V gene. The ends were cut back, 3 bases at V and 6 bases at J, with 18 bases in the middle. The CDR3 covers 16 residues. The chain's CDR3 is CASSDLAPLGGQPQHF. CDR3 DNA sequence: TGTGCCAGCAGTGATTTAGCCCCGCTTGGAGGTCAGCCCCAGCATTTT.

V usage is TRBV7-9 and J usage is TRBJ2-7, with D perhaps matching TRBD2 (6 bases). Germline values: CDR1 SEHNR, CDR2 FQNEAQ (reference sequence). This CDR3 region has 17 residues. V lost 3 bases and J lost 2, with 20 bases in between. Here the CDR3 DNA reads TGTGCCAGCAGCTTTATAACAGCCGAGGACTACCCCTACGAGCAGTACTTC. It specifies CASSFITAEDYPYEQYF.

This chain connects TRBV29-1 to TRBJ2-7; D possibly corresponds to TRBD1 (6 bases). V gave up 3 bases and J gave up 2 bases, with 8 bases separating them. Germline values: CDR1 SQVTM, CDR2 ANQGSEA. The CDR3 loop spans 12 amino acids. CDR3 DNA: TGCAGCGTTGACACAGGGACCTACGAGCAGTACTTC. This translates into CSVDTGTYEQYF.

The rearrangement joins TRBV7-2 to TRBJ1-4; TRBD1 matches at 9 bases. The germline gives CDR1 SGHTA, CDR2 FQGNSA. The CDR3 is 15 residues long. Trimming at V came to 5 bases and at J to 4 bases, leaving 5 bases not matched to a gene. The chain's CDR3 is CASSPGQGSNEKLFF. The CDR3 nucleotides read TGTGCCAGCAGCCCGGGACAGGGAAGTAATGAAAAACTGTTTTTT. Using reference TRBV7-2 and TRBJ1-4 for the parts outside the CDR3, the full variable domain is GAGVSQSPSNKVTEKGKDVELRCDPISGHTALYWYRQSLGQGLEFLIYFQGNSAPDKSGLPSDRFSAERTGGSVSTLTIQRTQQEDSAVYLCASSPGQGSNEKLFFGSGTQLSVL.

The chain joins TRBV7-9 to TRBJ1-2, with D unresolved. The CDR3 loop spans 12 amino acids. Trimming shortened V by 7 bases and J by 8 bases, and 14 bases separated the two germline ends. Germline CDR1 reads SEHNR; CDR2 reads FQNEAQ (reference sequence). The CDR3 DNA follows: TGTGCCAGCACCTCATGGGCCCGGGGCTACACCTTC. The encoded protein is CASTSWARGYTF.

The genes are TRBV2 and TRBJ2-1; 7 positions agree with TRBD2. CDR1 is SNHLY and CDR2 is FYNNEI in the germline V gene. The CDR3 loop spans 18 amino acids. The trim removed 4 bases at V and 1 base at J, leaving 13 bases unmatched. CDR3 DNA: TGTGCCAGCAGTGCTGTAGTAGGGCTAGCGGAGTCCTACAATGAGCAGTTCTTC. This gives the protein CASSAVVGLAESYNEQFF.

The chain joins TRBV7-9 to TRBJ2-3, with 7 nucleotides matching TRBD1. Germline lookup yields CDR1 SEHNR and CDR2 FQNEAQ (reference sequence). CDR3 length: 19 residues. J gave up 1 base and V 5 bases, and 18 bases lay outside the gene matches. The CDR3 protein is CASSPDRQGNKMGTDTQYF. The CDR3 DNA follows: TGTGCCAGCAGCCCCGATAGACAGGGTAATAAGATGGGCACAGATACGCAGTATTTT.

The chain recombines TRBV19 with TRBJ1-1; 10 nucleotides line up with TRBD1. Germline V gene data show CDR1 as LNHDA and CDR2 as SQIVND (reference sequence). This CDR3 spans 16 amino acids. V was clipped by 6 bases and J by 1 base; unmatched bases: 8. CDR3 nucleotide sequence: TGTGCCAGTAGCCCTCAGACAGGGGGCTGGAACACTGAAGCTTTCTTT. The encoded protein is CASSPQTGGWNTEAFF.

A few counts support this clone. The chain has TRBV7-2 and TRBJ1-2, with D perhaps TRBD1 (6 bases). This CDR3 spans 14 amino acids. Germline lookup yields CDR1 SGHTA and CDR2 FQGNSA. V was trimmed by 6 bases and J by 0 bases, leaving 11 bases between them. CDR3 amino acids: CASRPQGANYGYTF. In nucleotides, the CDR3 is TGTGCCAGCAGGCCACAGGGTGCTAACTATGGCTACACCTTC.

The rearrangement uses TRBV2 and TRBJ2-3; 9 nucleotides agree with TRBD2. The CDR3 consists of 16 residues. Germline V gene sequence: CDR1 SNHLY, CDR2 FYNNEI. V shed 8 bases, J shed 1 base, and the junction held 10 bases outside the gene matches. CDR3 protein: CASGLAGSWGTDTQYF. CDR3 nucleotides: TGTGCCAGCGGTCTAGCGGGATCCTGGGGCACAGATACGCAGTATTTT.

The CDR3 DNA reads TGTGCCAGCAGCGACTTTGGGGGGGGAGTTTCCTACAATGAGCAGTTCTTC. Encoded protein: CASSDFGGGVSYNEQFF. The J gene is TRBJ2-1, the V gene TRBV3-1 (or the pseudogene TRBV3-2), with TRBD2 matching 7 bases. The germline gives CDR1 LGHDT, CDR2 YNNKEL (reference sequence). The CDR3 is 17 residues long. J gave up 1 base and V 5 bases, and 11 bases lay outside the gene matches.

V and J are TRBV6-5 and TRBJ1-2; TRBD1 might be the D (5 bases). Germline-derived CDR1 and CDR2 are MNHEY and SVGAGI. This CDR3 is 16 amino acids long. Trimming took off 2 bases at V and 12 bases at J, with 25 bases between the two ends. The CDR3 DNA is TGTGCCAGCAGTTACGATTGGAGGGACGGCAGCAAAAAGCACACCTTC. It codes for CASSYDWRDGSKKHTF.